Presented here are 2 T cell receptor beta chains from one specimen sequenced in a study of prognosis after radiotherapy for stage I lung cancer. Genomic DNA was the source, and TCR beta CDR3 was amplified from it by two-round multiplex PCR. Individual primers that were specific to each TRBV and TRBJ gene served in first-round PCR. Via MiXCR, TCRdb re-called the multiplex PCR reads, giving one row per CDR3 protein. The data contain about 25,000 distinct CDR3 sequences, approximately 39% of them seen just once; the ten biggest clones take up roughly a fifth. The sequencing here drew on PBMCs, taken before or after stereotactic body radiation therapy (not recorded which). These receptors were taken from a donor aged 50 or older with non-small cell lung cancer.

The chain employs TRBV4-1 and TRBJ2-3; TRBD2 matches at 10 bases. Germline V gives CDR1 MGHRA, CDR2 YSYEKL. V lost 4 bases to trimming and J lost 3 bases; unmatched junction nucleotides: 10. The CDR3 runs to 17 residues. The CDR3 here is CASSPKRTSGRTDTQYF. Here the CDR3 DNA reads TGCGCCAGCAGCCCGAAACGGACTAGCGGTCGTACAGATACGCAGTATTTT.

CDR3 DNA: TGTGCCAGCAGCTCGGGACTAGTGGGGCCCTCAGCCAAAAACATTCAGTACTTC. This translates into CASSSGLVGPSAKNIQYF. J is TRBJ2-4 and V is TRBV5-4; TRBD2 matches 8 bases. Germline-derived CDR1 and CDR2 are SGHNT and YYREEE (reference sequence). The CDR3 totals 18 residues. The ends lost 3 bases at V and 0 bases at J; junction bases unmatched: 11.